This entry concerns a single T cell receptor (beta chain). Its antigen is unknown. Here immunoSEQ multiplex PCR was the method, and the copy in TCRdb shows in-frame clones only, minus some. This table has tens of thousands of clones, around 85% appearing once. J gave up 7 bases and V 0 bases, and 6 bases lay outside the gene matches. Germline assignment: CDR1 SGHNT and CDR2 YYREEE (reference sequence). CDR3 length: 16 amino acids. The sample comes from a study of OX40 agonist ivuxolimab in advanced cancers. The study, taken as a whole, reports: Clonal expansion among partial responders at 0.1-3.0 mg/kg ranked near the lowest. Expanded clones tended on average to be more numerous among CD8+ T cells than CD4+.

The rearrangement joins TRBV5-4 to TRBJ2-1; TRBD2 matches 11 bases. Sequences were derived from CD4+ or CD8+ T cells sorted from blood, sampled in a trial of the OX40 agonist ivuxolimab. The receptor was isolated from an adult with an advanced solid tumor such as melanoma, head and neck, liver or kidney cancer. The CDR3 DNA is TGTGCCAGCAGCTTGGTAGCGGGAGGGCCTGGGAATGAGCAGTTCTTC. Its translation: CASSLVAGGPGNEQFF.